This record concerns one T cell receptor beta chain sequence. The antigen remains unidentified. These data belong to a study of graft-versus-host responses after intestinal transplantation. Study-wide background: Recipients were all induced with anti-thymocyte globulin, then given tacrolimus and steroids for approximately three years. Broader study findings: GvH clone levels peaked in circulation, and this peak was associated with early post-transplant HvG declines. High graft-versus-host to host-versus-graft clonal ratios were seen in allografts of patients with graft-donor T cell macrochimerism. In recipient marrow, GvH clones were found, and some appeared first in ileum or blood.

Only in-frame clones appear in the TCRdb table, and some are missing; sequencing was by immunoSEQ multiplex PCR. The sample has tens of thousands of clones, 94% seen once. CDR1 and CDR2 (germline): SEHNR, FQNEAQ (reference sequence). The CDR3 covers 17 residues. V dropped 2 bases and J dropped 3; count of bases not matched to a gene: 12. The V and J genes are TRBV7-9 and TRBJ1-1; 7 bases fit TRBD1. The receptor's source is a human donor who received an intestinal transplant. The sequencing here drew on unstimulated CD8+ T cells sorted from spleen or lymph node cells, taken before intestinal transplant. The CDR3 DNA reads as TGTGCCAGCAGCTTAAGCTCGGGGGCCAGGGGGTACACTGAAGCTTTCTTT. It yields the protein CASSLSSGARGYTEAFF. The entire variable domain, with the rest obtained from reference TRBV7-9 and TRBJ1-1, is as follows: DTGVSQNPRHKITKRGQNVTFRCDPISEHNRLYWYRQTLGQGPEFLTYFQNEAQLEKSRLLSDRFSAERPKGSFSTLEIQRTEQGDSAMYLCASSLSSGARGYTEAFFGQGTRLTVV.